The 30 T cell receptor beta chains below were found in one sample sequenced in a study of blood T cell repertoires in COVID-19. Sequencing used immunoSEQ multiplex PCR; TCRdb keeps in-frame clones, though not all of them. In the table there are roughly 100,000 clones, over 85% of which are singletons. The sequenced sample consisted of peripheral blood. All receptors come from a woman aged 80 or over in a cohort sampled during active COVID-19.

V and J are TRBV5-6 and TRBJ2-7, with D tentatively TRBD1 (7 bases). Trimming removed 8 bases at V and 2 bases at J, with 17 bases between. The germline gives CDR1 SGHDT, CDR2 YYEEEE. The CDR3 length is 14 residues. The CDR3 sequence is CASLPQGRTYEQYF. In nucleotides, the CDR3 is TGTGCCAGTCTACCACAGGGGAGGACCTACGAGCAGTACTTC.

The V and J genes are TRBV3-1 (or the pseudogene TRBV3-2) and TRBJ2-5; TRBD2 aligns across 7 bases. CDR3 size: 14 residues. V gave up 0 bases and J gave up 9 bases; unmatched junction bases: 7. Germline V lookup: CDR1 LGHDT, CDR2 YNNKEL (reference sequence). The CDR3 coding sequence is TGTGCCAGCAGCCAAGAAACGGCCCGGGAGGCCCAGTACTTC. Its translation: CASSQETAREAQYF.

V and J are TRBV28 and TRBJ2-2, with 7 positions matching TRBD1. V gave up 6 bases and J gave up 6 bases; unmatched junction bases: 16. Germline loops: CDR1 MDHEN, CDR2 SYDVKM. This CDR3 contains 17 residues. CDR3: CASSSVTGTSWAGELFF. DNA of the CDR3: TGTGCCAGCAGCTCAGTGACAGGGACGAGCTGGGCCGGGGAGCTGTTTTTT.

CDR3 bases: TGTGCCAGCTCACCACCTGCGGGGGCCTACGAGCAGTACTTC. Translation gives CASSPPAGAYEQYF. This sequence joins TRBV18 and TRBJ2-7, with 7 bases fitting TRBD2. Germline V gene lookup returns CDR1 KGHSH and CDR2 LQKENI. V lost 0 bases to trimming and J lost 2 bases; unmatched junction nucleotides: 1. The length of the CDR3 is 14 residues.

The rearrangement links TRBV3-1 (or the pseudogene TRBV3-2) to TRBJ1-5; 9 positions agree with TRBD1. V was clipped by 2 bases and J by 1 base; unmatched bases: 3. Germline V CDR1 and CDR2: LGHDT, YNNKEL (reference sequence). This CDR3 region has 16 residues. The DNA of the CDR3 is TGTGCCAGCAGCCAATACGGGACAGGGAGCAATCAGCCCCAGCATTTT. This encodes CASSQYGTGSNQPQHF.

The V gene is TRBV18, the J gene TRBJ1-1, with D possibly matching TRBD1 (6 bases). Trimming removed 5 bases at V and 3 bases at J, with 13 bases between. Looked up from germline, CDR1 is KGHSH and CDR2 is LQKENI. The CDR3 has 14 amino acids. This chain's CDR3 is CASSDNRVDTEAFF. As DNA, the CDR3 is TGTGCCAGCTCAGACAACAGGGTGGACACTGAAGCTTTCTTT.

The V gene is TRBV5-1, the J gene TRBJ1-4; 7 bases align to TRBD1. Germline-derived CDR1 and CDR2 are SGHRS and YFSETQ. The CDR3 length is 12 residues. Unmatched junction bases numbered 1, after V lost 4 bases and J lost 7 bases. The CDR3 sequence: CASSGDSEKLFF. CDR3 DNA sequence: TGCGCCAGCAGCGGGGACAGTGAAAAACTGTTTTTT.

This clone came up a few times. In DNA, the CDR3 is TGTGCCAGCAGCCAGGCCGAGGGCTCCAATGGCTACACCTTC. Its protein is CASSQAEGSNGYTF. J is TRBJ1-2 and V is TRBV3-1 (or the pseudogene TRBV3-2); D is unclear. Germline CDR1 LGHDT, CDR2 YNNKEL (reference sequence). The CDR3 consists of 14 residues. V gave up 3 bases and J gave up 6 bases, with 14 bases separating them.

This clone has a handful of counts. The chain uses TRBV3-1 (or the pseudogene TRBV3-2) and TRBJ1-2; no definite D call. V was cut by 4 bases and J by 0 bases, with 9 bases left in between. The CDR3 runs 14 residues. The germline V gene encodes CDR1 LGHDT and CDR2 YNNKEL (reference sequence). CDR3 protein: CASSPRGSNYGYTF. The CDR3 DNA reads TGTGCCAGCAGCCCCCGGGGTTCTAACTATGGCTACACCTTC.

The CDR3 protein is CASSTTGGANQPQHF. CDR3 sequence (DNA): TGTGCCAGCAGTACTACAGGGGGCGCGAATCAGCCCCAGCATTTT. This chain joins TRBV6-2 or TRBV6-3 and TRBJ1-5; the match to TRBD1 covers 9 bases. The germline V gene encodes CDR1 MNHEY and CDR2 SVGEGT. With V trimmed by 5 bases and J by 4 bases, 6 bases remained unmatched. CDR3 length: 15 amino acids.

V usage is TRBV28 and J usage is TRBJ1-5; no clear D. Germline assignment: CDR1 MDHEN and CDR2 SYDVKM. The CDR3 has 15 residues. The V end was cut by 5 bases, the J end by 2 bases, with 13 bases between. The CDR3 protein is CASSQAFNGNQPQHF. The CDR3 bases are TGTGCCAGCAGTCAGGCCTTTAATGGCAATCAGCCCCAGCATTTT.

In its sample, this clone was seen once. CDR3 residues: CASGLGGPTEGYEQYF. CDR3 DNA: TGTGCTAGTGGTTTGGGCGGGCCAACGGAGGGGTACGAGCAGTACTTC. This sequence joins TRBV12-5 and TRBJ2-7, with a tentative D call TRBD2 (6 bases). Trimming took 1 base from V and 4 from J, leaving 17 bases between them. The CDR3 extends over 16 amino acids. CDR1 and CDR2 (germline): LGHNT, FRNRAP.

The V and J genes are TRBV12-3 or TRBV12-4 and TRBJ1-3; no clear D. Trimming pared 2 bases from V and 4 bases from J, leaving 3 bases between. The CDR3 runs to 12 residues. For the CDR3, the DNA is TGTGCCAGCAGTTTACTGGGAAACACCATATATTTT. This codes for CASSLLGNTIYF.

The chain links TRBV15 to TRBJ2-3, with 9 bases fitting TRBD1. Germline V gene data show CDR1 as LNHNV and CDR2 as YYDKDF (reference sequence). V shed 4 bases, J shed 4 bases, and the junction held 9 bases outside the gene matches. The CDR3 has 16 residues. The CDR3 sequence: CATSTRTGQGPDTQYF. CDR3 nucleotides: TGTGCCACCAGCACGAGGACGGGACAGGGCCCAGATACGCAGTATTTT.

This chain connects TRBV9 to TRBJ2-1; the match to TRBD2 covers 8 bases. The germline V gene has CDR1 SGDLS and CDR2 YYNGEE. The CDR3 sequence is 17 residues long. The junction had 12 bases not matched to a gene; V was cut back by 1 base and J by 6 bases. The chain's CDR3 is CASSVRGGDLTGNEQFF. The CDR3 DNA follows: TGTGCCAGCAGCGTACGGGGGGGCGACCTAACGGGCAATGAGCAGTTCTTC.

The chain recombines TRBV10-3 with TRBJ2-3, with D perhaps matching TRBD2 (5 bases). This CDR3 is 14 amino acids long. Germline V gene data show CDR1 as ENHRY and CDR2 as SYGVKD. V was pared by 6 bases and J by 5 bases, with 15 bases between. The CDR3 region is CAIRLTSLEDTQYF. The DNA of the CDR3 is TGTGCCATCAGACTCACTTCACTAGAAGATACGCAGTATTTT.

The chain links TRBV11-2 to TRBJ1-3, with D perhaps matching TRBD1 (6 bases). V lost 1 base and J 0 bases, leaving 10 bases between the germline ends. The length of the CDR3 is 16 residues. Germline CDR1 SGHAT, CDR2 FQNNGV. DNA for the CDR3: TGTGCCAGCAGCTTAGCGGGGACAACCTCTGGAAACACCATATATTTT. Its translation is CASSLAGTTSGNTIYF.

The V gene is TRBV18, the J gene TRBJ1-1; weak D call: TRBD1 (5 bases). Germline V gives CDR1 KGHSH, CDR2 LQKENI. The CDR3 covers 15 residues. Trimming shortened V by 3 bases and J by 5 bases, and 16 bases separated the two germline ends. CDR3 DNA sequence: TGTGCCAGCTCACCCACCCTTAAGGCAGGGACTGAAGCTTTCTTT. It yields the protein CASSPTLKAGTEAFF.

This chain joins TRBV6-1 and TRBJ2-4, with 8 positions matching TRBD2. This CDR3 contains 18 residues. CDR1 and CDR2 from the germline V gene are MNHNS and SASEGT. Unmatched junction bases numbered 10, after V lost 0 bases and J lost 3 bases. The CDR3 DNA reads as TGTGCCAGCAGTGAAGCAAAAGTTAGCGGGACCGTCAAAAACATTCAGTACTTC. Its translation: CASSEAKVSGTVKNIQYF.

The chain joins TRBV10-3 to TRBJ2-2; 7 bases map to TRBD2. Trimming cost V 6 bases and J 0 bases; bases outside gene matches: 10. CDR1 and CDR2 from the germline V gene are ENHRY and SYGVKD. The CDR3 is 17 residues long. The chain's CDR3 is CAIRGTQRGPNTGELFF. The CDR3 region has the DNA TGTGCCATCAGAGGGACCCAGCGGGGACCGAACACCGGGGAGCTGTTTTTT.

The chain combines TRBV6-1 with TRBJ2-5; no definite D call. Germline V lookup: CDR1 MNHNS, CDR2 SASEGT. The V end lost 2 bases, the J end lost 1 base, and 8 bases lay between the germline ends. This CDR3 has 14 amino acids. CDR3: CASSEIGSQETQYF. In nucleotides, the CDR3 is TGTGCCAGCAGTGAAATTGGCAGCCAAGAGACCCAGTACTTC.

The V gene is TRBV6-6, the J gene TRBJ2-1, with 9 bases lining up with TRBD2. There are 13 residues in the CDR3. Trimming cost V 7 bases and J 6 bases; bases outside gene matches: 4. Per the germline V gene, CDR1 is MNHNY and CDR2 is SVGAGI (reference sequence). The CDR3 nucleotides are TGTGCCAGCAAACTAGCGGGTCCCAATGAGCAGTTCTTC. This sequence encodes CASKLAGPNEQFF.

This chain joins TRBV6-2 or TRBV6-3 and TRBJ2-1, with D hard to call. V gave up 0 bases and J gave up 6 bases, with 18 bases separating them. In germline, CDR1 is MNHEY, CDR2 SVGEGT. The CDR3 has 17 amino acids. CDR3 DNA sequence: TGTGCCAGCAGTTACTCTCCCCCCAGAGGAATCTTCAATGAGCAGTTCTTC. This translates into CASSYSPPRGIFNEQFF.

This rearrangement joins TRBV3-1 (or the pseudogene TRBV3-2) to TRBJ2-3; tentatively, D is TRBD1 (6 bases). Trimming cost V 4 bases and J 0 bases, with 17 bases left between them. The CDR3 totals 17 residues. The germline V gene has CDR1 LGHDT and CDR2 YNNKEL (reference sequence). The CDR3 sequence is CASSLVGAPTSTDTQYF. The CDR3 coding sequence is TGTGCCAGCAGCCTTGTGGGGGCGCCTACTAGCACAGATACGCAGTATTTT.

The DNA for the CDR3 is TGTGCCAGCAGTTTCTCTGGACAGGGACTAACCTATGGCTACACCTTC. As protein: CASSFSGQGLTYGYTF. The gene calls are TRBV27 and TRBJ1-2; TRBD1 agrees at 8 bases. The CDR3 loop spans 16 amino acids. The junction had 10 bases not matched to a gene; V was cut back by 3 bases and J by 4 bases. Germline lookup yields CDR1 MNHEY and CDR2 SMNVEV (reference sequence).

This chain uses TRBV18 with TRBJ1-2, with 8 nucleotides matching TRBD1. CDR1 KGHSH and CDR2 LQKENI come from the germline V gene. Unmatched junction bases numbered 9, after V lost 4 bases and J lost 8 bases. The length of the CDR3 is 14 residues. The CDR3 DNA sequence: TGTGCCAGCTCACTGGACAGGGAGGTCGGGGGCTACACCTTC. Translation: CASSLDREVGGYTF.

The gene calls are TRBV25-1 and TRBJ2-3, with 9 bases aligning to TRBD1. This CDR3 has 16 amino acids. J was trimmed by 0 bases and V by 10 bases; bases with no gene match: 11. Germline V gene data show CDR1 as MGHDK and CDR2 as SYGVNS. CDR3 loop: CATSGTGFSSTDTQYF. The CDR3 DNA reads as TGTGCCACTTCCGGGACAGGGTTTTCTAGCACAGATACGCAGTATTTT.

The V and J genes are TRBV2 and TRBJ2-3; 7 nucleotides line up with TRBD2. The CDR3 covers 14 residues. The germline V gene has CDR1 SNHLY and CDR2 FYNNEI. The ends lost 8 bases at V and 3 bases at J; junction bases unmatched: 8. The chain's CDR3 is CASQSERGTDTQYF. In DNA form, the CDR3 reads TGTGCCAGCCAAAGTGAGCGGGGAACAGATACGCAGTATTTT. Drawing the rest from reference TRBV2 and TRBJ2-3, the complete variable domain is EPEVTQTPSHQVTQMGQEVILRCVPISNHLYFYWYRQILGQKVEFLVSFYNNEISEKSEIFDDQFSVERPDGSNFTLKIRSTKLEDSAMYFCASQSERGTDTQYFGPGTRLTVL.

This chain connects TRBV6-5 to TRBJ2-2, with TRBD2 matching 8 bases. Per germline, CDR1 MNHEY and CDR2 SVGAGI. V was pared by 5 bases and J by 2 bases, with 4 bases of the junction left unmatched. CDR3 size: 15 residues. The CDR3 sequence is CASSLGGVNTGELFF. The CDR3 DNA reads as TGTGCCAGCAGTCTCGGGGGGGTAAACACCGGGGAGCTGTTTTTT.

The genes are TRBV2 and TRBJ2-3; 11 nucleotides match TRBD2. Germline CDR1 SNHLY, CDR2 FYNNEI. V lost 3 bases, J lost 3 bases, and 14 bases stayed unmatched. This CDR3 comprises 19 residues. In DNA, the CDR3 is TGTGCCAGCAGTGAGGACGCTAGCGGGAGGTGGGGGGTGACAGATACGCAGTATTTT. It yields the protein CASSEDASGRWGVTDTQYF.